Detailed here is one T cell receptor (beta chain). The data are from a study of blood T cell repertoires in COVID-19. TCRdb's table, derived via immunoSEQ multiplex PCR, lists solely in-frame clones and lacks some. The sample consists of around 310,000 clones, 90% of them appearing once. Sequencing used peripheral blood. The TCR originated in a woman aged 40 to 50 with COVID-19, enrolled during active disease.

The CDR3 DNA reads as TGTGCCAGCTCACCAACTTGGGCAGTTGAAGCTTTCTTT. Its translation: CASSPTWAVEAFF. The chain employs TRBV18 and TRBJ1-1, with D unclear. The CDR3 has 13 amino acids. Germline lookup yields CDR1 KGHSH and CDR2 LQKENI. The V gene lost 2 bases and the J gene lost 7 bases, with 11 bases spanning the gap.